The present TCR beta chain was sequenced within a study of technical replicates of blood from a few donors. Here immunoSEQ multiplex PCR was the method, and the copy in TCRdb shows in-frame clones only, minus some. This repertoire shows some 70,000 clones, under 98% found once; its top ten account for around 0.3%. Input material: T cells isolated from PBMCs. This TCR was recovered from a human donor in good health.

The CDR3 protein is CATSLAGTYNEQFF. In DNA form, the CDR3 reads TGTGCCACCTCCCTAGCGGGTACCTACAATGAGCAGTTCTTC. The chain carries TRBV27 and TRBJ2-1; 8 nucleotides match TRBD2. V lost 10 bases to trimming and J lost 2 bases; unmatched junction nucleotides: 7. The CDR3 runs 14 residues. Germline V gene data show CDR1 as MNHEY and CDR2 as SMNVEV (reference sequence).